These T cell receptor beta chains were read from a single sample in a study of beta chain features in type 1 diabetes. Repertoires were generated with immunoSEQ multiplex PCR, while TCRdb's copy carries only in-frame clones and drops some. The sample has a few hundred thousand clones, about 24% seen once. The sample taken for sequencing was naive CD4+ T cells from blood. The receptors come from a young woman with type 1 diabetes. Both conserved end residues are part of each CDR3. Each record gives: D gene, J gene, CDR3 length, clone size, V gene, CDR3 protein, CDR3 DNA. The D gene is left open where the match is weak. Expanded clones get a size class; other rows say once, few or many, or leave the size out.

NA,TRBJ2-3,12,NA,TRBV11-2,CASSPEVDTQYF,TGTGCCAGCAGTCCAGAAGTAGATACGCAGTATTTT
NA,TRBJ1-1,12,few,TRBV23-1,CASTPSRTEAFF,TGCGCCAGCACCCCCTCGAGGACTGAAGCTTTCTTT
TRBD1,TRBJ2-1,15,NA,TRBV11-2,CASSLSTGAYNEQFF,TGTGCCAGCAGCTTATCGACAGGGGCTTACAATGAGCAGTTCTTC
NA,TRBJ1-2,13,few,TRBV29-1,CSVVRGADYGYTF,TGCAGCGTTGTGCGGGGGGCGGACTATGGCTACACCTTC
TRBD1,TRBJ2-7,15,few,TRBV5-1,CASSDDRGYSYEQYF,TGCGCCAGCAGCGACGACAGGGGATATAGTTACGAGCAGTACTTC
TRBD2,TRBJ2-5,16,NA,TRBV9,CASSGPGLARGETQYF,TGTGCCAGCAGCGGACCGGGACTAGCGCGGGGGGAGACCCAGTACTTC
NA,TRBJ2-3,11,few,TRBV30,CAWAVTDTQYF,TGTGCCTGGGCGGTGACAGATACGCAGTATTTT
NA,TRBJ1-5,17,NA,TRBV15,CATSRDPRRQYRQPQHF,TGTGCCACCAGCAGAGATCCGAGGCGACAGTACCGTCAGCCCCAGCATTTT
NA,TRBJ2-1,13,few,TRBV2,CASSSEGDDEQFF,TGTGCCAGCAGTTCCGAGGGGGATGATGAGCAGTTCTTC
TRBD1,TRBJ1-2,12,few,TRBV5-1,CASNRDSDGYTF,TGCGCCAGCAATCGGGACAGTGATGGCTACACCTTC
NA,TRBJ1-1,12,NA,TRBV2,CASRSQGIEAFF,TGTGCCAGCAGATCGCAGGGGATTGAAGCTTTCTTT
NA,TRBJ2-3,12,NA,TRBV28,CASNTVTDTQYF,TGTGCCAGCAACACCGTGACAGATACGCAGTATTTT
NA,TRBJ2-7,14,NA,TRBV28,CASRNTGITYEQYF,TGTGCCAGCAGAAATACCGGGATTACCTACGAGCAGTACTTC
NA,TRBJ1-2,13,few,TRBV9,CASSVAQGFGYTF,TGTGCCAGCAGCGTAGCTCAGGGGTTTGGCTACACCTTC
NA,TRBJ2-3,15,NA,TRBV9,CASSAPGRSTDTQYF,TGTGCCAGCAGCGCCCCAGGGAGGAGCACAGATACGCAGTATTTT
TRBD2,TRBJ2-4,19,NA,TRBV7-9,CASSLASLAGVTAKNIQYF,TGTGCCAGCAGCTTAGCCAGTCTAGCGGGAGTGACGGCCAAAAACATTCAGTACTTC
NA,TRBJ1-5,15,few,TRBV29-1,CSVVPGADSNQPQHF,TGCAGCGTTGTGCCAGGGGCCGATAGCAATCAGCCCCAGCATTTT
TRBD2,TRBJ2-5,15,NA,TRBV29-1,CSVETIAGGLETQYF,TGCAGCGTTGAAACTATAGCGGGAGGATTAGAGACCCAGTACTTC
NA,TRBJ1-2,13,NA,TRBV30,CAWTGGVNYGYTF,TGTGCCTGGACTGGGGGGGTGAACTATGGCTACACCTTC
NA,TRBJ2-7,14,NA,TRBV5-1,CASSLARLSYEQYF,TGCGCCAGCAGCTTGGCCAGGTTATCCTACGAGCAGTACTTC
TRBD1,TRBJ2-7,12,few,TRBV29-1,CSVGQGSNEQYF,TGCAGCGTGGGACAGGGGAGCAACGAGCAGTACTTC
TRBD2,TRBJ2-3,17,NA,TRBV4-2,CASSRWTSGEDSDTQYF,TGTGCCAGCAGCCGGTGGACTAGCGGGGAAGATTCAGATACGCAGTATTTT
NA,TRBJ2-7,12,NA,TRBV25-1,CASSGQLYEQYF,TGTGCCAGCAGTGGACAACTCTACGAGCAGTACTTC
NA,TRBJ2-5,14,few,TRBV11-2,CASSLVEGGETQYF,TGTGCCAGCAGCCTAGTAGAGGGAGGAGAGACCCAGTACTTC
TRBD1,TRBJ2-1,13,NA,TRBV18,CASIGQAYNEQFF,TGTGCCAGCATAGGACAGGCCTACAATGAGCAGTTCTTC
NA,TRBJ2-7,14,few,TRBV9,CASSTPEVAKEQYF,TGTGCCAGCAGCACTCCCGAAGTAGCGAAGGAGCAGTACTTC
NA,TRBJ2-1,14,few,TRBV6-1,CASSSSRGKHEQFF,TGTGCCAGTTCCAGCAGCCGGGGGAAGCATGAGCAGTTCTTC
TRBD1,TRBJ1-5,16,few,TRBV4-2,CASSQDRADRGQPQHF,TGTGCCAGCAGCCAAGACCGGGCCGACAGGGGTCAGCCCCAGCATTTT
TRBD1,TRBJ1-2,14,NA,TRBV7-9,CASSPGTGAFRPTF,TGTGCCAGCAGCCCCGGGACAGGGGCGTTTCGGCCTACTTTC
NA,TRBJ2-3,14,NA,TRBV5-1,CASSSNPTTDTQYF,TGCGCCAGCAGCTCAAATCCTACCACAGATACGCAGTATTTT
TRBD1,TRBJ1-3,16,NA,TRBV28,CASSTPGQGWGNTIYF,TGTGCCAGCAGTACTCCCGGACAGGGTTGGGGAAACACCATATATTTT
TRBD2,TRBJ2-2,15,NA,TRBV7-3,CASSLTSGYTGELFF,TGTGCCAGCAGCCTCACTAGCGGGTACACCGGGGAGCTGTTTTTT
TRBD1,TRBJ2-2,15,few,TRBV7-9,CASSRRTGNTGELFF,TGTGCCAGCAGCCGAAGGACAGGGAACACCGGGGAGCTGTTTTTT
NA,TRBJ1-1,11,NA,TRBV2,CASAWTVRAFF,TGTGCCAGCGCCTGGACAGTTCGGGCTTTCTTT
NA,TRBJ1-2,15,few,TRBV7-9,CASSPVGGAGYGYTF,TGTGCCAGCAGCCCCGTGGGGGGAGCGGGCTATGGCTACACCTTC
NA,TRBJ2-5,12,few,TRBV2,CASSELAETQYF,TGTGCCAGCAGTGAACTAGCAGAGACCCAGTACTTC
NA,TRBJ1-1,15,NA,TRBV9,CASSVLSGQNTEAFF,TGTGCCAGCAGCGTACTGTCAGGGCAGAACACTGAAGCTTTCTTT
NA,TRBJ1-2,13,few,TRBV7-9,CASSLRTAYGYTF,TGTGCCAGCAGCTTACGGACAGCCTATGGCTACACCTTC
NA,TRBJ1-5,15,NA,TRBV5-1,CASSESGQFNQPQHF,TGCGCCAGCAGCGAGTCCGGACAGTTCAATCAGCCCCAGCATTTT
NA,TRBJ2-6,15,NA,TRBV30,CAGGIDLSGANVLTF,TGTGCCGGAGGGATAGACCTCTCTGGGGCCAACGTCCTGACTTTC
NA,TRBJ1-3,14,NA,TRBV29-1,CSVETGVGGNTIYF,TGCAGCGTTGAAACAGGAGTAGGTGGAAACACCATATATTTT
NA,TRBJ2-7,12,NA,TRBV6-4,CASTGQICEQYF,TGTGCCAGCACTGGACAGATTTGCGAGCAGTACTTC
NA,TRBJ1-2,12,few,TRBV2,CASRRESYGYTF,TGTGCCAGCAGACGAGAGTCCTATGGCTACACCTTC
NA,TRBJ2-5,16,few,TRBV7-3,CASSLTHGLGGETQYF,TGTGCCAGCAGCTTAACACATGGACTAGGGGGGGAGACCCAGTACTTC
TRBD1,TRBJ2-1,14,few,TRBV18,CASSPPTTGGEQFF,TGTGCCAGCTCACCACCGACGACAGGGGGTGAGCAGTTCTTC
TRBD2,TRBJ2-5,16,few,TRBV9,CASSVESGRARETQYF,TGTGCCAGCAGCGTAGAGAGCGGGAGGGCCCGGGAGACCCAGTACTTC
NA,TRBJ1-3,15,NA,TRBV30,CAWSRRQSSGNTIYF,TGTGCCTGGAGTCGCCGACAGAGCTCTGGAAACACCATATATTTT
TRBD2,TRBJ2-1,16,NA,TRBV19,CASIGGDSGVYNEQFF,TGTGCCAGTATCGGGGGGGATAGCGGGGTCTACAATGAGCAGTTCTTC
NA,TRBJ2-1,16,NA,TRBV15,CATSRDHPSVVNEQFF,TGTGCCACCAGCAGAGATCATCCTAGCGTGGTCAATGAGCAGTTCTTC
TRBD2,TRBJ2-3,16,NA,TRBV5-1,CASSLLGGSSTDTQYF,TGCGCCAGCAGCTTGCTAGGCGGGAGCTCCACAGATACGCAGTATTTT
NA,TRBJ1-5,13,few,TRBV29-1,CSVDPGGNQPQHF,TGCAGCGTTGACCCAGGCGGCAATCAGCCCCAGCATTTT
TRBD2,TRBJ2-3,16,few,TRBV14,CASSQGTSSFTDTQYF,TGTGCCAGCAGCCAGGGGACTAGCAGTTTCACAGATACGCAGTATTTT
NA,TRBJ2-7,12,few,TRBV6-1,CASGRGAREQYF,TGTGCCAGTGGCCGGGGGGCGAGGGAGCAGTACTTC
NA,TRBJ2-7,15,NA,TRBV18,CASSPLSAGGLEQYF,TGTGCCAGCTCACCGCTGTCCGCGGGTGGCCTCGAGCAGTACTTC
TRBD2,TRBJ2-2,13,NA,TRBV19,CASSGTSIGELFF,TGTGCCAGTAGTGGGACTAGCATCGGGGAGCTGTTTTTT
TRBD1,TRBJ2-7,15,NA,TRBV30,CAWTSRGFGSYEQYF,TGTGCCTGGACCAGCAGGGGGTTTGGGTCCTACGAGCAGTACTTC
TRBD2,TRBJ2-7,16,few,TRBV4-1,CASSQGRLAESYEQYF,TGCGCCAGCAGCCAAGGTCGTCTAGCGGAGTCCTACGAGCAGTACTTC
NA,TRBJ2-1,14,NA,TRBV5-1,CASSLGGLYNEQFF,TGCGCCAGCAGCTTGGGCGGGCTATACAATGAGCAGTTCTTC